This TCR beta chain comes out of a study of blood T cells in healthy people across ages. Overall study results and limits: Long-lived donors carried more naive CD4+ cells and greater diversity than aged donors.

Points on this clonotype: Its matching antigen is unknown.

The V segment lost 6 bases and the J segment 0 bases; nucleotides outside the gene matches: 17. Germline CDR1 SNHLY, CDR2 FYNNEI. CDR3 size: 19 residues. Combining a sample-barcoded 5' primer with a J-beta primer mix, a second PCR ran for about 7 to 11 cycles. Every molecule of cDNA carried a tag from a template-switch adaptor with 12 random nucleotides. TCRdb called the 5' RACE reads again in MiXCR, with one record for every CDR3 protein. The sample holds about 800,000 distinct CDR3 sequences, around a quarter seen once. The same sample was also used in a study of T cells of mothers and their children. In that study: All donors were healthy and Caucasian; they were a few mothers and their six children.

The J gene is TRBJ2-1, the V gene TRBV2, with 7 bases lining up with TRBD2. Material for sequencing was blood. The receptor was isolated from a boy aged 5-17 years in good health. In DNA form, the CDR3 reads TGTGCCAGCAGCGATAACAGACTTCGCGGGGGACCCTCCTACAATGAGCAGTTCTTC. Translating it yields CASSDNRLRGGPSYNEQFF.